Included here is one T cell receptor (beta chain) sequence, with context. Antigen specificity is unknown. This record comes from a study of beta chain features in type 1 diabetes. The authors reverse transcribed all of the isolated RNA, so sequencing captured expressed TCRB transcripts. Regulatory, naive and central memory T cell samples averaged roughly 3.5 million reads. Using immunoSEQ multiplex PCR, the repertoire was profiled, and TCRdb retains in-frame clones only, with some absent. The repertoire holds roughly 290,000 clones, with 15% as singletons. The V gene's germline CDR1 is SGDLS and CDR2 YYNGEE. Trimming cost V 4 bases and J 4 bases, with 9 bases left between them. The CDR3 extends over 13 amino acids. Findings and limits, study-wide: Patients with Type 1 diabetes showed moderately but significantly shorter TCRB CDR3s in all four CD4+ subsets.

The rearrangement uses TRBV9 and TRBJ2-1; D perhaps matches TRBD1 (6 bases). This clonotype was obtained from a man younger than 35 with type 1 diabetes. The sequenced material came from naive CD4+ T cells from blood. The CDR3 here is CASSWTEYNEQFF. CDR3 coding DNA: TGTGCCAGCAGCTGGACAGAATACAATGAGCAGTTCTTC.